Sequencing of this T cell receptor beta chain was carried out in a study of T cells in Graves' hyperthyroidism and ophthalmopathy (dated by TCRdb to about 2019). Notes on the research overall: Peripheral blood samples were taken at initial diagnosis, before any treatment was given. A discovery cohort of roughly 100 patients, about 43 with Graves' ophthalmopathy and under 60 with stable Graves' hyperthyroidism, was used to find distinguishing TCR V-J signatures. Prospective prediction of ophthalmopathy was tested in an independent validation cohort consisting of about 20 hyperthyroidism patients and some 15 patients who later progressed to ophthalmopathy. The 100 discovery patients were randomly split 7:3 into training and test sets. In addition, the study compared T-cell repertoires in thyroid tissue and in blood from five or six Graves' hyperthyroidism patients. Once sampling was done, hyperthyroidism patients were given methimazole at a starting dose of 30 mg daily, whereas ophthalmopathy patients were given high-dose intravenous methylprednisolone. The paper describes TCR Vbeta CDR3 sequencing of around 140 peripheral blood samples, made up of approximately 40 ophthalmopathy patients, roughly 80 hyperthyroidism patients and roughly 17 progressor patients.

Ophthalmopathy patients had moderately to severely active disease, Clinical Activity Score of at least 3, NOSPECS grade of at least 4, and duration under 3 months. Exclusion was applied to patients with uncontrolled infections, other autoimmune diseases, pregnancy or lactation. Diagnoses relied on clinical symptoms, serum thyroxine and TRAb, thyroid ultrasound and orbital computed tomography. Ficoll-Paque density gradient centrifugation was used to isolate PBMCs from about 10 ml of fresh peripheral blood. Trizol reagent was used to extract total RNA, and RNA quality was then checked on an Agilent 2100 Bioanalyzer. What the study reported, not specific to this receptor: In validation, the model predicted progression to ophthalmopathy with over 60% sensitivity and less than 75% specificity, a median of approximately 6.5 months before onset. Sample size was not statistically predetermined, and blinding of investigators to group allocation was not performed. Blood samples also contained most of the expanded thyroid clonotypes (frequency above 0.001), which suggests that blood repertoires may reflect thyroid immune responses. A model built on a 13 V-J signature distinguished ophthalmopathy from stable hyperthyroidism, reaching around 88% sensitivity and 81.08% specificity in cross-validation and 80%/75% in testing.

The TCR beta CDR3 regions were amplified from RNA transcripts. The TCR CDR3 was subjected to a first round of RT-PCR using the HTBI primer set and the Qiagen OneStep RT-PCR kit. Libraries were constructed in a second round of multiplex PCR, after which size selection and purification were performed. Libraries were sequenced paired-end with 100 bp reads on an Illumina HiSeq2000. The authors' analysis ran thus. SOAPnuke was used to process the raw data, removing reads that contained adapters or uncalled bases, had a mean Phred below 15, or lacked an exact match to the constant primer or identifier. COPE v1.2.5 was used to merge high-quality paired reads, and clonotypes were defined as unique nucleotide sequences. MiTCR v1.1 was used to align the clonotypes against IMGT TRBV, TRBD and TRBJ reference segments. Only V-J combinations with frequency above 0.0001, covering 98% to 99.2% of repertoires, were analysed. The TCS score was defined as the ratio of F50 (clonal expansion) to E x V (chaos), calculated using BLOSUM62-based TCRdist between CDR3 peptides within each V-J. Welch's t-statistics and random forest reduced roughly 530 V-J features to 13, which were used in a naive Bayes classifier (R e1071). The similarity between thyroid and blood repertoires was quantified using the Morisita-Horn index. The raw public reads went through TCRdb reprocessing: fastp at Q25, MiXCR clone calling, in-frame beta chains kept. Entries are consolidated by CDR3 protein sequence, retaining the most common genes and DNA. These V and J calls originate from TCRdb's pipeline instead of the authors' own analysis. The sample data list hundreds of thousands of distinct CDR3 sequences, and about 14% of these were observed just once. The ten largest clones represent about 4.5% of the sample.

At the junction V is shortened by 6 bases and J by 3 bases, with 18 bases in between. The CDR3 runs 15 residues from the cysteine to the phenylalanine. Here the CDR3 DNA is all that survives: 45 bases in frame from base 1. Taken from the germline V gene, the CDR1 and CDR2 loops are MDHEN and SYDVKM. This clonotype has at least ten counts. Its antigen remains unidentified. The sample holds no much larger clone one base away, and base qualities are not on file. Material: blood. The sequence came from a woman in her thirties or forties with Graves' ophthalmopathy. The chain uses TRBV28 and TRBJ2-7; the D gene is perhaps TRBD2, on 6 matching bases. The base sequence is TGTGCCAGCAGCAGAGCCGGGACTGCCGACTACGAGCAGTACTTC. It translates as CASSRAGTADYEQYF.